The source of this T cell receptor beta chain is a study of T cell clonality in common variable immunodeficiency. Study results and limitations: Reportedly, TCR beta sequences from common variable immunodeficiency showed fewer deletions and N-nucleotide insertions.

This CDR3 is built from 14 residues. Germline CDR1 is MGHRA and CDR2 is YSYEKL. The ends were cut back, 4 bases at V and 1 base at J, with 10 bases in the middle. Sequencing used immunoSEQ multiplex PCR; TCRdb keeps in-frame clones, though not all of them. This sample carries about 7,300 clones, none of them present only once. Patients had low serum IgG, IgA and/or IgM and specific antibody deficiency. No CVID subject was ill or on immunomodulatory drugs when sampled. This clone was seen many times. Its target is not known. The CDR3 is cut off 3 residues early in the read; its end comes from the germline J gene.

The chain joins TRBV4-1 to TRBJ1-1; D is undetermined. Sequencing used peripheral blood mononuclear cells. The TCR comes from a human donor with common variable immunodeficiency. CDR3 DNA (partial): TGCGCCAGCAGCCGATTCGAAGCGAACACTGAA. Its protein product is CASSRFEANTE. The CDR3 reads in full as CASSRFEANTEAFF.